The next 21 T cell receptor beta chains were all read from a single sample in a study of blood T cells in healthy people across ages. Alongside a J-beta primer mix, a sample-barcoded 5' primer served in a second PCR lasting roughly 7 to 12 cycles. Each CDR3 protein is one row after TCRdb ran MiXCR on the 5' RACE reads. The repertoire includes roughly 1,700,000 distinct CDR3 sequences, 25% to 30% of them detected once, and about 8% sits in the top ten. The sequencing sample was made of blood. These receptors were collected from a woman aged 25 to 39 in good health.

The DNA of the CDR3 is TGCGCCAGCAGGGGACAAAACACAGATACGCAGTATTTT. As protein: CASRGQNTDTQYF. The genes are TRBV10-1 and TRBJ2-3; D is perhaps TRBD1 (6 bases). This CDR3 is 13 amino acids long. V dropped 6 bases and J dropped 2 bases, with 9 bases sitting between them. CDR1 and CDR2 from the germline V gene are WNHNN and SYGVQD (reference sequence).

This clonotype has more than one count but fewer than ten. The genes are TRBV4-1 and TRBJ2-7; D is possibly TRBD2 (5 bases). This CDR3 spans 15 amino acids. Trimming stripped 1 base from V and 2 bases from J, with 12 bases between. Germline CDR1 reads MGHRA; CDR2 reads YSYEKL. The DNA for the CDR3 is TGCGCCAGCAGCCAAGGCGGGCAGGCTACCTACGAGCAGTACTTC. Protein sequence: CASSQGGQATYEQYF.

This clonotype showed up many times. The V gene is TRBV6-2 or TRBV6-3, the J gene TRBJ2-7; D is perhaps TRBD1 (5 bases). From germline, CDR1 is MNHEY and CDR2 SVGEGT. The CDR3 contains 12 residues. Between the trimmed V and J ends, which lost 8 bases and 2 bases, there was a span of 10 bases. The CDR3 sequence is CASGATTYEQYF. In nucleotides, the CDR3 is TGTGCCAGCGGGGCAACGACCTACGAGCAGTACTTC.

As to this clonotype: A much larger clone lies one base from this, so it may be a read error. V gene TRBV9 combines with J gene TRBJ2-1; TRBD2 might be the D (7 bases). CDR3 length equals 15 residues. Germline V CDR1 and CDR2: SGDLS, YYNGEE. As DNA, the CDR3 is TGTGCCGGCAGCGTTGGGGGGGCCTCCTACAATGAGCAGTTCTTC. Translation: CAGSVGGASYNEQFF.

In this sample, this clonotype turned up a few times. This chain uses TRBV11-2 with TRBJ2-1, with D hard to call. Germline V gene sequence: CDR1 SGHAT, CDR2 FQNNGV. The CDR3 covers 15 residues. The germline V and J ends were trimmed by 6 bases and 0 bases, with 12 bases remaining between them. CDR3 DNA sequence: TGTGCCAGCAGACAAACTTCGGCCTCCTACAATGAGCAGTTCTTC. Translated: CASRQTSASYNEQFF.

The chain links TRBV10-3 to TRBJ1-1, with 7 bases fitting TRBD1. This CDR3 has 14 amino acids. V trimming: 6 bases; J trimming: 1 base; junction bases outside the gene matches: 5. CDR1 and CDR2 from the germline V gene are ENHRY and SYGVKD. CDR3 sequence reads: CAIRGDRENTEAFF. The CDR3 DNA reads TGTGCCATCAGGGGGGACAGAGAGAACACTGAAGCTTTCTTT.

This clonotype was recorded many times. J is TRBJ2-3 and V is TRBV20-1, with no clear D. Trimming took 3 bases from V and 0 from J, leaving 4 bases between them. Germline assignment: CDR1 DFQATT and CDR2 SNEGSKA (reference sequence). CDR3 size: 12 residues. The CDR3 DNA reads TGCAGTGCTAGCCCTAGCACAGATACGCAGTATTTT. Translation gives CSASPSTDTQYF.

This clonotype has ten or more counts. The chain is built from TRBV7-2 and TRBJ2-5; possibly TRBD2 for D (6 bases). Germline-derived CDR1 and CDR2 are SGHTA and FQGNSA. Trimming stripped 5 bases from V and 4 bases from J, with 17 bases between. The CDR3 length is 15 residues. CDR3 region: CASSVGDSARETQYF. CDR3 in DNA: TGTGCCAGCAGCGTGGGGGACTCTGCGCGAGAGACCCAGTACTTC.

This clonotype was seen a few times. The CDR3 bases are TGCGCCAGCAGAGGGGGACCATCGGCCTTTTCCTACGAGCAGTACTTC. Its protein product is CASRGGPSAFSYEQYF. The chain uses TRBV10-2 and TRBJ2-7, with D maybe TRBD1 (6 bases). The ends were cut back, 6 bases at V and 1 base at J, with 19 bases in the middle. The V gene's germline CDR1 is WSHSY and CDR2 SAAADI. The CDR3 runs to 16 residues.

This clonotype was found a few times. The chain has TRBV5-1 and TRBJ1-2; a possible D gene is TRBD1 (6 bases). CDR3 length: 15 residues. Germline V lookup: CDR1 SGHRS, CDR2 YFSETQ. V lost 0 bases to trimming and J lost 4 bases, with 13 bases between them. This CDR3 reads CASSLGAQGVYGYTF. The CDR3, as DNA: TGCGCCAGCAGCTTGGGGGCACAGGGCGTCTATGGCTACACCTTC.

This clonotype was recorded many times. The chain is built from TRBV5-1 and TRBJ2-7; tentatively, D is TRBD1 (5 bases). The CDR3 contains 13 residues. The germline V gene has CDR1 SGHRS and CDR2 YFSETQ. Trimming took 0 bases from V and 4 from J, leaving 8 bases between them. The CDR3 protein is CASSLGTMYEQYF. In DNA form, the CDR3 reads TGCGCCAGCAGCTTGGGGACAATGTACGAGCAGTACTTC.

A few counts support this clonotype. The rearrangement uses TRBV3-1 and TRBJ1-6; 9 nucleotides align to TRBD1. Germline V gives CDR1 LGHDT, CDR2 YNNKEL (reference sequence). J gave up 9 bases and V 4 bases, and 13 bases lay outside the gene matches. CDR3 length: 17 amino acids. CDR3: CASSPIYGQGKPSPLHF. For the CDR3, the DNA is TGTGCCAGCAGCCCCATTTACGGACAGGGGAAACCTTCACCCCTCCACTTT.

A word on this clonotype: The junction and the germline gene differ at one end; a read error may be behind it. The chain employs TRBV6-6 and TRBJ1-2, with D tentatively TRBD1 (5 bases). CDR1 is MNHNY, CDR2 SVGAGI, per germline (reference sequence). CDR3 length equals 13 residues. The CDR3 loop is CASSYDRGYGHTF. CDR3 nucleotide sequence: TGTGCCAGCAGTTACGACAGAGGCTATGGCCACACCTTC.

This clonotype showed up many times. The CDR3 protein is CASSRLETQYF. For the CDR3, the DNA is TGTGCCAGCAGTCGATTAGAGACCCAGTACTTC. The chain recombines TRBV3-1 with TRBJ2-5; no clear D gene. Germline loops: CDR1 LGHDT, CDR2 YNNKEL (reference sequence). There are 11 residues in the CDR3. Trimming took off 6 bases at V and 4 bases at J, with 6 bases between the two ends.

The rearrangement uses TRBV2 and TRBJ1-5; 9 nucleotides line up with TRBD1. The CDR3 has 14 amino acids. In germline, CDR1 is SNHLY, CDR2 FYNNEI. V lost 7 bases and J lost 6; bases outside the gene matches: 7. The CDR3 here is CASNGQGSSQPQHF. DNA of the CDR3: TGTGCCAGCAACGGACAGGGGAGTAGTCAGCCCCAGCATTTT.

This clonotype has more than one count but fewer than ten. The chain has TRBV5-1 and TRBJ2-7; 13 bases match TRBD2. The V and J ends lost 4 bases and 0 bases, in that order; junction bases with no gene match: 7. This CDR3 has 17 amino acids. In germline, CDR1 is SGHRS, CDR2 YFSETQ. CDR3 DNA: TGCGCCAGCAGCCTAAGGACTAGCGGGGGAAGCTCCTACGAGCAGTACTTC. Translation: CASSLRTSGGSSYEQYF.

There are many counts of this clonotype. The rearrangement joins TRBV7-9 to TRBJ2-7, with 7 bases matching TRBD2. This CDR3 contains 13 residues. Germline trimming cut 2 bases from V and 6 bases from J; bases unmatched to any gene: 4. The germline V gene has CDR1 SEHNR and CDR2 FQNEAQ (reference sequence). The CDR3 DNA reads as TGTGCCAGCAGCTTACCCGGGGGGATCGAGCAGTACTTC. Encoded protein: CASSLPGGIEQYF.

The J gene is TRBJ2-1, the V gene TRBV29-1; maybe TRBD1 (6 bases). Germline CDR1 and CDR2: SQVTM and ANQGSEA. V was shortened by 6 bases and J by 3 bases, with 9 bases between the two germline ends. CDR3 length equals 12 residues. CDR3 sequence: CSVGAFYNEQFF. Written as DNA, the CDR3 is TGCAGCGTGGGGGCCTTCTACAATGAGCAGTTCTTC.

This chain links TRBV2 with TRBJ2-1; 8 bases are shared with TRBD1. The CDR3 loop spans 14 amino acids. V gave up 5 bases and J gave up 8 bases; unmatched junction bases: 8. Germline CDR1 is SNHLY and CDR2 is FYNNEI. CDR3 loop: CASSWTGNIDEQFF. CDR3 sequence (DNA): TGTGCCAGCAGTTGGACAGGGAATATCGATGAGCAGTTCTTC.

There are a few counts of this clonotype. The chain joins TRBV7-2 to TRBJ2-1; 9 bases fit TRBD2. The CDR3 runs 17 residues. The germline gives CDR1 SGHTA, CDR2 FQGNSA. Losses at the gene ends were 0 bases for V and 4 bases for J; bases not matched to a gene: 7. Here the CDR3 reads CASSLALATSGYNEQFF. The CDR3, as DNA: TGTGCCAGCAGCTTAGCGCTTGCGACTAGCGGTTACAATGAGCAGTTCTTC.

This clonotype occurred many times. This chain uses TRBV9 with TRBJ2-2; D gene unclear. Germline V gene data show CDR1 as SGDLS and CDR2 as YYNGEE. V lost 2 bases and J lost 1, with 3 bases in between. This CDR3 is 13 amino acids long. This chain's CDR3 is CASSVGNTGELFF. CDR3 bases: TGTGCCAGCAGCGTTGGGAACACCGGGGAGCTGTTTTTT.